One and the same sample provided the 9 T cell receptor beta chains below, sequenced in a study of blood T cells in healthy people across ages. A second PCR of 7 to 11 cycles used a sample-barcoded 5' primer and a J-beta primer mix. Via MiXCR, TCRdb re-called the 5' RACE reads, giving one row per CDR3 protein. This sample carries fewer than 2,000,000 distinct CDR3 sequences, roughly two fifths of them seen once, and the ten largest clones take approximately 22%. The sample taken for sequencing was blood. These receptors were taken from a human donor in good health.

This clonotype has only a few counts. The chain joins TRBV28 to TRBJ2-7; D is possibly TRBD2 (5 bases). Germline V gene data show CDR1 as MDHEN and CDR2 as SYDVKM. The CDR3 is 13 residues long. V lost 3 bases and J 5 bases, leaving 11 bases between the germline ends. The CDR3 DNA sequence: TGTGCCAGCAGTTTGGGCCTGAGGGACGAGCAGTACTTC. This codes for CASSLGLRDEQYF.

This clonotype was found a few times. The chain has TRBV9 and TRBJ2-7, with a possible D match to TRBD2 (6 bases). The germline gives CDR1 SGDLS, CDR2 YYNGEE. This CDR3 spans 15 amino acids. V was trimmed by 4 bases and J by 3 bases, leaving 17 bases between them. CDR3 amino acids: CASSPRGDLNYEQYF. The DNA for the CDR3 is TGTGCCAGCAGCCCCCGCGGGGACTTGAACTACGAGCAGTACTTC.

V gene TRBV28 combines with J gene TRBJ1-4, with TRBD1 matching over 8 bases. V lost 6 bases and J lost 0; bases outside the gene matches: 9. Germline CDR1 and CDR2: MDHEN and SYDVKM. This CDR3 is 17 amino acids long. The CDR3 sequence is CASRQDRVGATNEKLFF. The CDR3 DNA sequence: TGTGCCAGCAGACAGGACAGGGTTGGTGCAACTAATGAAAAACTGTTTTTT.

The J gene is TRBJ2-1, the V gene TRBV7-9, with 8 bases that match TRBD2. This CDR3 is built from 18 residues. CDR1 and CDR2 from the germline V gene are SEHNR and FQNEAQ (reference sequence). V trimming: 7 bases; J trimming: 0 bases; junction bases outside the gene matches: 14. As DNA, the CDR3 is TGTGCCAGCACCCAGGGGCGGGGGGAACTGAGCTCCTACAATGAGCAGTTCTTC. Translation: CASTQGRGELSSYNEQFF.

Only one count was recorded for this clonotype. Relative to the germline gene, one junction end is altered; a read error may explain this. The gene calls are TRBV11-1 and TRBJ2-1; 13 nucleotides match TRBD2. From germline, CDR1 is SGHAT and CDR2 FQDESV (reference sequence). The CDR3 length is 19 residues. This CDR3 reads CTSSSPLAGGRDAYNEQFF. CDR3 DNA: TGTACCAGCAGCTCACCACTAGCGGGGGGGCGGGATGCCTACAATGAGCAGTTCTTC.

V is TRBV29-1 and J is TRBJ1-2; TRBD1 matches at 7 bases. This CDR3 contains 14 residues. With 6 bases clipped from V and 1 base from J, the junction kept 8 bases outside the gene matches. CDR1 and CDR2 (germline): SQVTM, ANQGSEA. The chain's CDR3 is CSVDTGTDNYGYTF. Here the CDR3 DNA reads TGCAGCGTGGATACCGGGACAGATAACTATGGCTACACCTTC.

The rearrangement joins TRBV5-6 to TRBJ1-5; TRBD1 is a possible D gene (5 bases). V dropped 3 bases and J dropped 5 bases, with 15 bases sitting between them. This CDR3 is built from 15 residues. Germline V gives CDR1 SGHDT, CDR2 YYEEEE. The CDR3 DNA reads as TGTGCCAGCAGCTCCTGGGGGGGGTCTGATCAGCCCCAGCATTTT. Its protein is CASSSWGGSDQPQHF.

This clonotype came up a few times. CDR3 bases: TGTGCCAGCAGGAACGGACAGGGCGGAGGCGAGCAGTACTTC. This encodes CASRNGQGGGEQYF. The gene calls are TRBV6-2 or TRBV6-3 and TRBJ2-7; 8 bases line up with TRBD1. V was pared by 6 bases and J by 6 bases, with 10 bases of the junction left unmatched. Germline V lookup: CDR1 MNHEY, CDR2 SVGEGT. CDR3 length equals 14 residues.

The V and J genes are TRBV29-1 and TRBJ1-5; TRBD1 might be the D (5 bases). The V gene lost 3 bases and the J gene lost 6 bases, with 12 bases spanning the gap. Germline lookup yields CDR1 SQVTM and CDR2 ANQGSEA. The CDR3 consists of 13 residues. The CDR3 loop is CSVDSGGGQPQHF. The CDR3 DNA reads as TGCAGCGTTGATAGCGGGGGTGGTCAGCCCCAGCATTTT. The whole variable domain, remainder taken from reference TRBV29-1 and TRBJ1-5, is SAVISQKPSRDICQRGTSLTIQCQVDSQVTMMFWYRQQPGQSLTLIATANQGSEATYESGFVIDKFPISRPNLTFSTLTVSNMSPEDSSIYLCSVDSGGGQPQHFGDGTRLSIL.